This is a list of T cell receptor beta chains from one sample in a study of cytotoxic CD8 clonotypes in ibrutinib-treated CLL. The data were produced by immunoSEQ multiplex PCR, yet TCRdb's version contains in-frame clones alone and is incomplete. The sample contains 150,000 to 250,000 clones, around 70% of which appear only once. The sequenced sample was PBMCs, obtained after 24 months of ibrutinib treatment. The receptors were sampled from a human donor with chronic lymphocytic leukemia. CDR3s include the opening cysteine and the closing phenylalanine or tryptophan. The order of the fields is CDR3 DNA, CDR3 protein, D gene, J gene, CDR3 length, clone size, V gene. A D gene is named only where the DNA matches it firmly. The size of a clone is reported for some rows only, either as once, few or many, or as a class for expanded clones.

DNA: TGCAGCGTTGTTGGCCAGCGGGCCTACAATGAGCAGTTCTTC
CDR3: CSVVGQRAYNEQFF
D: NA
J: TRBJ2-1
length: 14
size: NA
V: TRBV29-1

DNA: TGTGCCAGCCGATTCCTAGCGGGAGGGCAGGGCACCGGGGAGCTGTTTTTT
CDR3: CASRFLAGGQGTGELFF
D: TRBD2
J: TRBJ2-2
length: 17
size: NA
V: TRBV19

DNA: TGTGCCACCAGCAGAGATCAGAACAATCAGCCCCAGCATTTT
CDR3: CATSRDQNNQPQHF
D: NA
J: TRBJ1-5
length: 14
size: NA
V: TRBV15

DNA: TGTGCCAGCAGTGTAGTGGGGGGCTTGGGCAATCAGCCCCAGCATTTT
CDR3: CASSVVGGLGNQPQHF
D: NA
J: TRBJ1-5
length: 16
size: NA
V: TRBV6-1

DNA: TGTGCCAGCAAATGGGGCGGCTATGGCTACACCTTC
CDR3: CASKWGGYGYTF
D: NA
J: TRBJ1-2
length: 12
size: NA
V: TRBV28

DNA: TGTGCCACCAGCAGGGGCAGCCCGTCTAATGAAAAACTGTTTTTT
CDR3: CATSRGSPSNEKLFF
D: NA
J: TRBJ1-4
length: 15
size: NA
V: TRBV15

DNA: TGCGCCAGCAGCTTGTTGGGGGACAATGAGCAGTTCTTC
CDR3: CASSLLGDNEQFF
D: NA
J: TRBJ2-1
length: 13
size: NA
V: TRBV5-1

DNA: TGTGCCACCAGCAGGCCCGGGACAGTTACCTTC
CDR3: CATSRPGTVTF
D: TRBD1
J: TRBJ1-2
length: 11
size: few
V: TRBV15

DNA: TGCAGCGTTGGACAGGGGATTGACTATGGCTACACCTTC
CDR3: CSVGQGIDYGYTF
D: TRBD1
J: TRBJ1-2
length: 13
size: NA
V: TRBV29-1

DNA: TGTGCCATCAGGCCCGGTAGGCGCAACACCGGGGAGCTGTTTTTT
CDR3: CAIRPGRRNTGELFF
D: NA
J: TRBJ2-2
length: 15
size: few
V: TRBV10-3

DNA: TGTGCCATCAGTGACTTCGGGGCGGCAGGGAACATTCAGTACTTC
CDR3: CAISDFGAAGNIQYF
D: NA
J: TRBJ2-4
length: 15
size: few
V: TRBV10-3

DNA: TGTGCCAGCAGCGAGGGCGATGTCGGGGTAGTCCATTTT
CDR3: CASSEGDVGVVHF
D: NA
J: TRBJ1-5
length: 13
size: once
V: TRBV9

DNA: TGTGCCACCGCACTGGCCCCTGGGACCGGGGAGCTGTTTTTT
CDR3: CATALAPGTGELFF
D: NA
J: TRBJ2-2
length: 14
size: NA
V: TRBV10-3

DNA: TGTGCCAGCAGCGTAACCGGGACTAGCTTCTACAATGAGCAGTTCTTC
CDR3: CASSVTGTSFYNEQFF
D: TRBD2
J: TRBJ2-1
length: 16
size: NA
V: TRBV11-1